A few counts support the clone carrying this T cell receptor beta chain. The antigen remains unidentified. The data stem from a study of response to subunit inactivated influenza vaccine. In germline, CDR1 is ENHRY, CDR2 SYGVKD. V was shortened by 2 bases and J by 3 bases, with 10 bases between the two germline ends. The CDR3 has 15 amino acids. Study results and caveats: A suggestion made by the authors is that each seasonal influenza vaccination recruits few new T cells.

TCRdb reprocessed the RT-PCR reads with MiXCR, giving one entry per CDR3 protein. Of some 190,000 distinct CDR3 sequences in the sample, about an eighth were seen once. This chain links TRBV10-3 with TRBJ2-2, with a weak D call TRBD1 (5 bases). The material sequenced was CD8+ T cells sorted from PBMCs, taken about 5 days after vaccination. This clonotype was sampled from a man in his fifties or sixties who received an inactivated influenza vaccine. CDR3 in amino acids: CAISEDSVYTGELFF. CDR3 sequence (DNA): TGTGCCATCAGTGAGGACAGTGTTTACACCGGGGAGCTGTTTTTT.